The 3 T cell receptor beta chains in this list originate from one sample, sequenced in a study of cytomegalovirus exposure and HLA in healthy donors. Both 60 Vbeta primers and 13 Jbeta primers went into the PCR. Measured with immunoSEQ multiplex PCR; TCRdb has only the in-frame clones, and not every one. This table holds 130,000 or so clones, about four fifths found once. The sequenced material came from PBMCs. The receptors stem from a woman between 40 and 50 years old in good health and CMV-seronegative.

The CDR3 is CASSFRGASNTEAFF. CDR3 bases: TGCGCCAGCAGCTTCCGTGGGGCTTCTAACACTGAAGCTTTCTTT. The V and J genes are TRBV5-1 and TRBJ1-1, with D possibly being TRBD1 (5 bases). The CDR3 is made up of 15 amino acids. The germline CDR1 and CDR2 sequences are SGHRS and YFSETQ. V was pared by 2 bases and J by 2 bases, with 13 bases between. The whole variable domain, filled in from reference TRBV5-1 and TRBJ1-1, reads KAGVTQTPRYLIKTRGQQVTLSCSPISGHRSVSWYQQTPGQGLQFLFEYFSETQRNKGNFPGRFSGRQFSNSRSEMNVSTLELGDSALYLCASSFRGASNTEAFFGQGTRLTVV.

V and J are TRBV10-3 and TRBJ2-7, with 10 bases aligning to TRBD1. CDR1 is ENHRY and CDR2 is SYGVKD in the germline V gene. This CDR3 has 16 residues. Losses at the gene ends were 0 bases for V and 6 bases for J; bases not matched to a gene: 8. The chain's CDR3 is CAISESLGQGRGEQYF. CDR3 bases: TGTGCCATCAGTGAGTCTTTGGGACAGGGGAGGGGCGAGCAGTACTTC.

The rearrangement joins TRBV6-4 to TRBJ1-6; 9 bases are shared with TRBD1. Per the germline V gene, CDR1 is MRHNA and CDR2 is SNTAGT. This CDR3 is 15 amino acids long. V shed 4 bases and J 10 bases; nucleotides not matched to a gene: 8. The DNA of the CDR3 is TGTGCCAGCAGTGGCGGACAGGGGTCAGGCTCACCCCTCCACTTT. This gives the protein CASSGGQGSGSPLHF.